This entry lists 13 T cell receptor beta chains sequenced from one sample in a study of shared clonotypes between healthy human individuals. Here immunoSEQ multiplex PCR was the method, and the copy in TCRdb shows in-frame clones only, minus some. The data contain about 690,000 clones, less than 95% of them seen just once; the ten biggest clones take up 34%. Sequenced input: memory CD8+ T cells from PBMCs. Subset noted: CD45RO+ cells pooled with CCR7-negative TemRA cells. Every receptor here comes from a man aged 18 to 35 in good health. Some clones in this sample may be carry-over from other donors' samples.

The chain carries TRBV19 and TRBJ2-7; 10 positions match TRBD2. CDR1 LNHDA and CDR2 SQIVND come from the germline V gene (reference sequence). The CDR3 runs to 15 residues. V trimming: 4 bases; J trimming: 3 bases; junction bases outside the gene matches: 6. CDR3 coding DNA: TGTGCCAGTAGTACCTCTAGCGGGAGTAACTACGAGCAGTACTTC. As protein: CASSTSSGSNYEQYF.

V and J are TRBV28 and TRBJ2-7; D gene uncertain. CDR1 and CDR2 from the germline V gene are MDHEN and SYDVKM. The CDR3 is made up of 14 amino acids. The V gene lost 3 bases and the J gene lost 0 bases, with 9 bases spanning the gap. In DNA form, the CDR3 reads TGTGCCAGCAGTTTCCGAGTGTACTCCTACGAGCAGTACTTC. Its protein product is CASSFRVYSYEQYF.

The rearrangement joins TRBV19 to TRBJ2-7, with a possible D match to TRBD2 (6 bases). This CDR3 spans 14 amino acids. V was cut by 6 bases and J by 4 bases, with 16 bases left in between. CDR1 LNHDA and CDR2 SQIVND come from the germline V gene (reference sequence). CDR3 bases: TGTGCCAGTAGCCGACTAGTCGGGGAGTACGAGCAGTACTTC. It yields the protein CASSRLVGEYEQYF.

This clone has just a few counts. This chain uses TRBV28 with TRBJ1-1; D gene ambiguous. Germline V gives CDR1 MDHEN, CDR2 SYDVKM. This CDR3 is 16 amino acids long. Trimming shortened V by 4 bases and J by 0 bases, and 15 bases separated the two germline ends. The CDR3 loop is CASSSYMTEMNTEAFF. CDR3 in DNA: TGTGCCAGCAGTTCCTACATGACGGAGATGAACACTGAAGCTTTCTTT.

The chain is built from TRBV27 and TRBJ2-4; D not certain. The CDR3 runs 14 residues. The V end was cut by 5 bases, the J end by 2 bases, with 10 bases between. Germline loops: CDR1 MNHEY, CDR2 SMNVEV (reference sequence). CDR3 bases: TGTGCCAGCAGTGCGAAGGGTCCCAAAAACATTCAGTACTTC. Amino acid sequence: CASSAKGPKNIQYF.

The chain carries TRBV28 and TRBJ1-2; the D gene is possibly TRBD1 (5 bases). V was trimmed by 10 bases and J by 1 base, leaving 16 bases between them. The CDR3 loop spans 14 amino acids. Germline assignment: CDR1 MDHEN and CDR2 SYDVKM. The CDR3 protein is CAILERGINYGYTF. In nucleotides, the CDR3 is TGTGCCATCCTCGAGAGGGGCATTAACTATGGCTACACCTTC.

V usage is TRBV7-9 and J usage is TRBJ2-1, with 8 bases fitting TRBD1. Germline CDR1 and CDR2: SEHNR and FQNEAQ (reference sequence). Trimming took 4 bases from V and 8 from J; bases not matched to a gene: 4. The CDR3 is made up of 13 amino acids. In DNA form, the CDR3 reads TGTGCCAGCAGCTCGCGACAGGGGTATGAGCAGTTCTTC. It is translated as CASSSRQGYEQFF.

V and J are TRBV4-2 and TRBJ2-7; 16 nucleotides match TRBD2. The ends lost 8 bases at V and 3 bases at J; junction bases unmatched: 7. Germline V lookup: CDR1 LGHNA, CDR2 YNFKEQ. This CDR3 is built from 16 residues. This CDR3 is CASSPGLAGGYYEQYF. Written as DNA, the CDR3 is TGTGCCAGCTCCCCGGGACTAGCGGGAGGGTACTACGAGCAGTACTTC.

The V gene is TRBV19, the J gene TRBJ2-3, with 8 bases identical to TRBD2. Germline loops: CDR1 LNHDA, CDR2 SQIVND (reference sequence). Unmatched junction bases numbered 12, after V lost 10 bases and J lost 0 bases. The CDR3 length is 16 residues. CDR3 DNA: TGTGCCACAAGCGACCGAGCGGGAGCTAGCACAGATACGCAGTATTTT. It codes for CATSDRAGASTDTQYF.

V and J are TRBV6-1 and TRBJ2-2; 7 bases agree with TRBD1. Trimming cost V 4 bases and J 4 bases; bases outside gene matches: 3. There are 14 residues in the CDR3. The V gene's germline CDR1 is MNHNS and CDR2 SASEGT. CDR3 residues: CASSGDSSTGELFF. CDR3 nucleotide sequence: TGTGCCAGCAGTGGGGACAGCTCCACCGGGGAGCTGTTTTTT.

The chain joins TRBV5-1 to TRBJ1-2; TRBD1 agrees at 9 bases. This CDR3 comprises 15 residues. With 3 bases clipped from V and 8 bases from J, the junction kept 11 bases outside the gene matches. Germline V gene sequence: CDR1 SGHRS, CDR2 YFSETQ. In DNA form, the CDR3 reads TGCGCCAGCAGCTCCCTACAGGGGGCAAGTCAAGGCTACACCTTC. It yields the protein CASSSLQGASQGYTF.

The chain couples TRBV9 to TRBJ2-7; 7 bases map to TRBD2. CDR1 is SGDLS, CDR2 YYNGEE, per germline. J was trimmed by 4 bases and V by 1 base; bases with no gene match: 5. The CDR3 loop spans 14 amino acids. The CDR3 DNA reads TGTGCCAGCAGCGTAAAGGCTAGCGGATACGAGCAGTACTTC. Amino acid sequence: CASSVKASGYEQYF. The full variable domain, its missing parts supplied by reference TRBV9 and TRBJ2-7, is DSGVTQTPKHLITATGQRVTLRCSPRSGDLSVYWYQQSLDQGLQFLIQYYNGEERAKGNILERFSAQQFPDLHSELNLSSLELGDSALYFCASSVKASGYEQYFGPGTRLTVT.

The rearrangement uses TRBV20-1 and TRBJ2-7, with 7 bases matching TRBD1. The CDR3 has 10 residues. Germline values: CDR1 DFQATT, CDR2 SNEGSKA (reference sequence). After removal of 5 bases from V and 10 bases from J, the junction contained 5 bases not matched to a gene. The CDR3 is CSARDSEQYF. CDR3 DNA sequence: TGCAGTGCTCGGGACAGTGAACAGTACTTC.